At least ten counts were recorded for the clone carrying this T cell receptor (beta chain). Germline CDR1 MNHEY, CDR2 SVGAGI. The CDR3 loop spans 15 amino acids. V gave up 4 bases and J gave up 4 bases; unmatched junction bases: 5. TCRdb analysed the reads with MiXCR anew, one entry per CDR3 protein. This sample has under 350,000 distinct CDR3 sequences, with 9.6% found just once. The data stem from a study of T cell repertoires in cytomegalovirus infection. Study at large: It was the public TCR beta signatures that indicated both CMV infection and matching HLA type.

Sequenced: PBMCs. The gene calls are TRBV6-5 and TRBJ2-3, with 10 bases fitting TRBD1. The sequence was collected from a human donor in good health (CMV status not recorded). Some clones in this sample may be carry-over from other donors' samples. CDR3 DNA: TGTGCCAGCAGTTCCCTGACAGGGGGCGCAGATACGCAGTATTTT. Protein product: CASSSLTGGADTQYF.